Listed below are T cell receptor beta chains from one sample, sequenced in a study of shared clonotypes between healthy human individuals. The data were produced by immunoSEQ multiplex PCR, yet TCRdb's version contains in-frame clones alone and is incomplete. The data show just over 2,000,000 clones, roughly 94% seen once. The sequenced material came from naive CD4+ T cells sorted from blood. The receptors originated from a young man in good health. Both conserved end residues are part of each CDR3. Each record gives: V gene, D gene, clone size, J gene, CDR3 DNA, CDR3 protein. D genes are given only for firm matches. Part of the rows lack a size; the others show once, few, many or a class for expanded clones.

v_gene: TRBV9
d_gene: TRBD1
abundance: once
j_gene: TRBJ2-4
CDR3nt: TGTGCCAGCAGCGTAGAGGGGGCCTTAGGAAACATTCAGTACTTC
CDR3aa: CASSVEGALGNIQYF

v_gene: TRBV5-4
d_gene: TRBD1
abundance: NA
j_gene: TRBJ2-7
CDR3nt: TGTGCCAGCAGCCAACGGGACAGCCTCTCCTACGAGCAGTACTTC
CDR3aa: CASSQRDSLSYEQYF

v_gene: TRBV6-6
d_gene: TRBD1
abundance: NA
j_gene: TRBJ1-6
CDR3nt: TGTGCCAGCAGTCTCGACAGGGTGGGTTCACCCCTCCACTTT
CDR3aa: CASSLDRVGSPLHF

v_gene: TRBV6-1
d_gene: NA
abundance: NA
j_gene: TRBJ1-5
CDR3nt: TGTGCCAGCAGACGAGTCAGGGGCGGGGATCAGCCCCAGCATTTT
CDR3aa: CASRRVRGGDQPQHF

v_gene: TRBV5-1
d_gene: NA
abundance: NA
j_gene: TRBJ2-7
CDR3nt: TGCGCCAGCAGCTCACTTCAGGGCCTCGAGCAGTACTTC
CDR3aa: CASSSLQGLEQYF

v_gene: TRBV6-1
d_gene: NA
abundance: NA
j_gene: TRBJ2-7
CDR3nt: TGTGCCAGCACCCGATTCATCGGGGTCTACGAGCAGTACTTC
CDR3aa: CASTRFIGVYEQYF

v_gene: TRBV15
d_gene: NA
abundance: many
j_gene: TRBJ2-1
CDR3nt: TGTGCCACCAGCAGACTGAGTGAGCAGTTCTTC
CDR3aa: CATSRLSEQFF

v_gene: TRBV25-1
d_gene: NA
abundance: NA
j_gene: TRBJ2-4
CDR3nt: TGTGCCAGCAGTGAATCGGGCAGCAAAAACATTCAGTACTTC
CDR3aa: CASSESGSKNIQYF

v_gene: TRBV28
d_gene: NA
abundance: NA
j_gene: TRBJ1-2
CDR3nt: TGTGCCAGCAGTTCCGAGGGGGACTATGGCTACACCTTC
CDR3aa: CASSSEGDYGYTF

v_gene: TRBV4-2
d_gene: NA
abundance: NA
j_gene: TRBJ2-7
CDR3nt: TGTGCCAGCAGCCAAGATCCGGGTTCCTACGAGCAGTACTTC
CDR3aa: CASSQDPGSYEQYF

v_gene: TRBV7-9
d_gene: NA
abundance: once
j_gene: TRBJ2-7
CDR3nt: TGTGCCAGCAGCGACCTGGCCTTGGCGACAGTCCGTTCCTACGAGCAGTACTTC
CDR3aa: CASSDLALATVRSYEQYF

v_gene: TRBV7-9
d_gene: TRBD1
abundance: NA
j_gene: TRBJ1-5
CDR3nt: TGTGCCAGCAGCTCTCGCGGAGACAGGGACCAGCCCCAGCATTTT
CDR3aa: CASSSRGDRDQPQHF

v_gene: TRBV4-1
d_gene: NA
abundance: NA
j_gene: TRBJ2-7
CDR3nt: TGCGCCAGCAGCCAAGTTCACTCCACCGGGAACGAGCAGTACTTC
CDR3aa: CASSQVHSTGNEQYF

v_gene: TRBV10-3
d_gene: NA
abundance: NA
j_gene: TRBJ2-3
CDR3nt: TGTGCCATCAGTGAAGGGGCGGATACGCAGTATTTT
CDR3aa: CAISEGADTQYF

v_gene: TRBV19
d_gene: NA
abundance: NA
j_gene: TRBJ2-5
CDR3nt: TGTGCCAGTAGCCTTCGGGGGAGGGAGACCCAGTACTTC
CDR3aa: CASSLRGRETQYF

v_gene: TRBV2
d_gene: NA
abundance: once
j_gene: TRBJ1-2
CDR3nt: TGTGCCACCCACGCCGAGGTAACCTATGGCTACACCTTC
CDR3aa: CATHAEVTYGYTF

v_gene: TRBV4-1
d_gene: TRBD1
abundance: NA
j_gene: TRBJ1-4
CDR3nt: TGCGCCAGCAGCCACCCGGGACAGATTAATGAAAAACTGTTTTTT
CDR3aa: CASSHPGQINEKLFF

v_gene: TRBV7-9
d_gene: TRBD1
abundance: NA
j_gene: TRBJ1-4
CDR3nt: TGTGCCAGCAGCTCAACGGACAGGGGGCTCGATGAAAAACTGTTTTTT
CDR3aa: CASSSTDRGLDEKLFF

v_gene: TRBV10-3
d_gene: TRBD2
abundance: NA
j_gene: TRBJ2-3
CDR3nt: TGTGCCATCAGTGATCGCGGGGGTGAAGATACGCAGTATTTT
CDR3aa: CAISDRGGEDTQYF

v_gene: TRBV28
d_gene: NA
abundance: NA
j_gene: TRBJ1-2
CDR3nt: TGTGCCAGCAGTTTCTCAATGAACTATGGCTACACCTTC
CDR3aa: CASSFSMNYGYTF

v_gene: TRBV6-1
d_gene: NA
abundance: NA
j_gene: TRBJ1-5
CDR3nt: TGTGCCAGCAGCCCTGCCGGACAAGACAATCAGCCCCAGCATTTT
CDR3aa: CASSPAGQDNQPQHF

v_gene: TRBV6-1
d_gene: NA
abundance: NA
j_gene: TRBJ1-6
CDR3nt: TGTGCCAGCGGACCGGGACAAGCTAATTCACCCCTCCACTTT
CDR3aa: CASGPGQANSPLHF

v_gene: TRBV29-1
d_gene: NA
abundance: NA
j_gene: TRBJ1-1
CDR3nt: TGCAGCGTTCTGGACGGGAACACTGAAGCTTTCTTT
CDR3aa: CSVLDGNTEAFF

v_gene: TRBV30
d_gene: NA
abundance: NA
j_gene: TRBJ1-5
CDR3nt: TGTGCCTGGAGTGGATCCGGGGGCGGACAGCCCCAGCATTTT
CDR3aa: CAWSGSGGGQPQHF

v_gene: TRBV5-6
d_gene: TRBD1
abundance: NA
j_gene: TRBJ2-3
CDR3nt: TGTGCCAGCAGCTTGGCCTTTGACAGGGGGGTGGCAGATACGCAGTATTTT
CDR3aa: CASSLAFDRGVADTQYF

v_gene: TRBV19
d_gene: TRBD1
abundance: NA
j_gene: TRBJ2-2
CDR3nt: TGTGCCAGTAGTAACTACCGGGACAGGGCGAACACCGGGGAGCTGTTTTTT
CDR3aa: CASSNYRDRANTGELFF

v_gene: TRBV7-2
d_gene: NA
abundance: NA
j_gene: TRBJ1-2
CDR3nt: TGTGCCAGCAGCATCCAGCTTAACTATGGCTACACCTTC
CDR3aa: CASSIQLNYGYTF

v_gene: TRBV6-5
d_gene: NA
abundance: few
j_gene: TRBJ2-1
CDR3nt: TGTGCCAGCAGCTCCCTCCGAGGGCTTAACAATGAGCAGCTCTTC
CDR3aa: CASSSLRGLNNEQLF

v_gene: TRBV6-1
d_gene: TRBD1
abundance: NA
j_gene: TRBJ1-2
CDR3nt: TGTGCCAGCAGTGCACCGGGACAGTATGGCTACACCTTC
CDR3aa: CASSAPGQYGYTF

v_gene: TRBV7-2
d_gene: NA
abundance: NA
j_gene: TRBJ2-5
CDR3nt: TGTGCCAGCACCCCCTTCTCGGAGACCCAGTACTTC
CDR3aa: CASTPFSETQYF

v_gene: TRBV6-5
d_gene: NA
abundance: NA
j_gene: TRBJ1-5
CDR3nt: TGTGCCAGCAGTTACGACAGTTTTAGCAATCAGCCCCAGCATTTT
CDR3aa: CASSYDSFSNQPQHF

v_gene: TRBV7-9
d_gene: TRBD2
abundance: NA
j_gene: TRBJ2-7
CDR3nt: TGTGCCAGCAGCTTAGGGGAGTGGCTAGCGGGAGGAGAGTATATCTTC
CDR3aa: CASSLGEWLAGGEYIF

v_gene: TRBV7-9
d_gene: TRBD1
abundance: NA
j_gene: TRBJ1-3
CDR3nt: TGTGCCAGCCGAACAGGGGGATCTGGAAACACCATATATTTT
CDR3aa: CASRTGGSGNTIYF

v_gene: TRBV6-5
d_gene: NA
abundance: NA
j_gene: TRBJ2-1
CDR3nt: TGTGCCAGCAGTTCGACTAGCAATGAGCAGTTCTTC
CDR3aa: CASSSTSNEQFF

v_gene: TRBV2
d_gene: TRBD1
abundance: NA
j_gene: TRBJ1-1
CDR3nt: TGTGCCAGCAGTGAAGCGCCAGGGGGCACTGAAGCTTTCTTT
CDR3aa: CASSEAPGGTEAFF

v_gene: TRBV18
d_gene: TRBD1
abundance: NA
j_gene: TRBJ2-7
CDR3nt: TGTGCCAGCTCCCCCGGGACAGGGAACTACGAGCAGTACTTC
CDR3aa: CASSPGTGNYEQYF

v_gene: TRBV5-4
d_gene: NA
abundance: NA
j_gene: TRBJ1-2
CDR3nt: TGTGCCAGCAGTTTACGGGCTCTAAGTTATGGCTACACCTTC
CDR3aa: CASSLRALSYGYTF

v_gene: TRBV7-3
d_gene: NA
abundance: NA
j_gene: TRBJ2-2
CDR3nt: TGTGCCAGCAGCTGGGGGACGGTAGCATCCGGGGAGCTGTTTTTT
CDR3aa: CASSWGTVASGELFF

v_gene: TRBV28
d_gene: TRBD2
abundance: NA
j_gene: TRBJ2-5
CDR3nt: TGTGCCAGCAGTATGCTAGCGGGCCAAGAGACCCAGTACTTC
CDR3aa: CASSMLAGQETQYF

v_gene: TRBV5-6
d_gene: NA
abundance: NA
j_gene: TRBJ1-1
CDR3nt: TGTGCCAGCAGCGCTGGGGGGGCTGAAGCTTTCTTT
CDR3aa: CASSAGGAEAFF

v_gene: TRBV7-2
d_gene: NA
abundance: NA
j_gene: TRBJ2-7
CDR3nt: TGTGCCAGCAGCCTCATTCGGGGCTACGAGCAGTACTTC
CDR3aa: CASSLIRGYEQYF

v_gene: TRBV25-1
d_gene: NA
abundance: NA
j_gene: TRBJ2-2
CDR3nt: TGTGCCAGCTCCTACAGGGACACCGGGGAGCTGTTTTTT
CDR3aa: CASSYRDTGELFF

v_gene: TRBV6-5
d_gene: NA
abundance: NA
j_gene: TRBJ2-3
CDR3nt: TGTGCCAGCAGTCCAGGGACCACAGATACGCAGTATTTT
CDR3aa: CASSPGTTDTQYF

v_gene: TRBV2
d_gene: NA
abundance: NA
j_gene: TRBJ2-2
CDR3nt: TGTGCCAGCAAGGCAGGACCGAACACCGGGGAGCTGTTTTTT
CDR3aa: CASKAGPNTGELFF

v_gene: TRBV25-1
d_gene: NA
abundance: NA
j_gene: TRBJ1-2
CDR3nt: TGTGCCAGCAGTGAATTGGGCCTTAACTATGGCTACACCTTC
CDR3aa: CASSELGLNYGYTF

v_gene: TRBV4-1
d_gene: TRBD1
abundance: NA
j_gene: TRBJ1-1
CDR3nt: TGCGCCAGCGGACGACAGGGGGGGTCGAACACTGAAGCTTTCTTT
CDR3aa: CASGRQGGSNTEAFF

v_gene: TRBV11-3
d_gene: TRBD2
abundance: NA
j_gene: TRBJ2-7
CDR3nt: TGTGCCAGCAGCTCTGGACTAGCGGGTTCTGGGGAGCAGTACTTC
CDR3aa: CASSSGLAGSGEQYF

v_gene: TRBV18
d_gene: TRBD2
abundance: NA
j_gene: TRBJ2-7
CDR3nt: TGTGCCAGCTCTCGCAGCGGGAGTCTCTTCTACGAGCAGTACTTC
CDR3aa: CASSRSGSLFYEQYF

v_gene: TRBV7-2
d_gene: TRBD1
abundance: NA
j_gene: TRBJ1-1
CDR3nt: TGTGCCAGCAGCTTAGTCGCCCAGGGGGCCACTGAAGCTTTCTTT
CDR3aa: CASSLVAQGATEAFF

v_gene: TRBV11-1
d_gene: NA
abundance: NA
j_gene: TRBJ1-2
CDR3nt: TGTGCCAGCAGCTTAGATCAAGGAGAGGATGGCTACACCTTC
CDR3aa: CASSLDQGEDGYTF

v_gene: TRBV11-2
d_gene: NA
abundance: NA
j_gene: TRBJ2-1
CDR3nt: TGTGCCAGCAGCCCGGGTACGGAATACAATGAGCAGTTCTTC
CDR3aa: CASSPGTEYNEQFF